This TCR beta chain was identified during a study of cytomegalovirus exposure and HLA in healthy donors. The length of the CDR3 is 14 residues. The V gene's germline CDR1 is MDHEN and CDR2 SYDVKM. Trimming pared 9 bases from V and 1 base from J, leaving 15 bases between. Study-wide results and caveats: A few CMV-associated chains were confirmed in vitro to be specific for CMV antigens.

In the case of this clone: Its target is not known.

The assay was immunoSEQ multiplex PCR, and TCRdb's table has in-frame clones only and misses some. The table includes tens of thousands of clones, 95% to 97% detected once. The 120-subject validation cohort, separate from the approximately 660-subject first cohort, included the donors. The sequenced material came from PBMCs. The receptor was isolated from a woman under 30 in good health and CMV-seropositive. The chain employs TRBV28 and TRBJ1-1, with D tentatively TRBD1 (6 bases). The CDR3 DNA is TGTGCCAGTAAGCAGGGGCTGAGGAACACTGAAGCTTTCTTT. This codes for CASKQGLRNTEAFF.